This T cell receptor beta chain derives from a study of shared clonotypes between healthy human individuals (dated by TCRdb to about 2020). Broadly, across the study: A few men and a couple of women, aged 18 to 49 years, made up the cohort. For each donor, three plates each were used for CD4 naive and CD4 memory, two plates were used for CD8 naive, and one plate was used for CD8 memory. To estimate repertoire size and how much clonotypes are shared between individuals, the study performed deep sequencing of blood TCR repertoires from five healthy adults. Per donor, leukapheresis produced somewhere between about 0.85 and 10 billion PBMCs. Different laboratories and diverse techniques were used to prepare libraries and sequence TCR repertoires, to increase sequencing depth and limit assay-specific biases.

Using the deep immunoSEQ assay, TCR CDR3 regions were amplified from genomic DNA by multiplex PCR. For each cell subset, the extracted genomic DNA was distributed evenly across all wells of several immunoSEQ 96-well plates, and each plate served as one replicate. Each replicate PCR for sorted subsets received roughly 200 ng genomic DNA, equal to about 29,000 T cell genomes. The purified libraries were quantified using a Qubit 3.0 fluorometer, sized with a Bioanalyzer 2100, and then quantified again using the KAPA Library Quantification kit. Every immunoSEQ 96-well plate was sequenced on a separate single-read 150-cycle Illumina NextSeq 550 flow cell. Per the authors' processing: The immunoSEQ output contained only junctional sequences without quality scores, so filtering could not match that applied to full-length reads. To assign V/J genes and CDR3, sequences were annotated using PyIR, a Python wrapper for IgBLAST v1.9, with IMGT germline references. Reads were removed for weak V/J assignments (E-value above 1e-6), missing CDR3, stop codons, out-of-frame junctions, or ambiguous translated residues. A V3J clonotype was defined by an identical inferred V gene, J gene, and CDR3 amino acid sequence. Percentage overlap between repertoires was computed as shared unique clonotypes divided by the size of the smaller repertoire. RTK rarefaction, the Chao1 estimator, and Recon v2.1 estimates of unobserved clonotypes were used to assess repertoire richness. OLGA was used to compute generation probabilities for all TCRbeta clonotypes that the gDNA method yielded from a handful of donors. Imported from immuneACCESS, the table was reduced by TCRdb to in-frame sequences with V and J called. These copies leave out some clones; in studies compared against another copy, an unresolved V gene accounts for under half, and the cause of the remainder is not known. That table furnishes V, J and clone size, whereas the DNA furnished D and trimming. Present in this sample are around 2.5 million clones, roughly 93% of which were seen just once. The ten largest clonotypes hold 0.35% to 0.45% of the sample.

The paper's findings and limits, for the study overall: Even with the large sequencing depth, rarefaction of the sorted-subset datasets indicated that sequencing was incomplete. Across a handful of donors, roughly 5.1% of naive CD4, approximately 3.6% of naive CD8, roughly 2.2% of memory CD4, and under 0.45% of memory CD8 clonotypes were shared. Only blood was sampled, and tissue TCR repertoires likely differ from those in blood. Based on pairwise subsampling, the degree of clonotype sharing among donors was expected to be affected by sequencing depth. The genetic and exposure-history diversity represented was limited by the small number of donors. Larger estimated clonotype richness was generally found for naive subsets than for memory subsets. Compared with non-shared clonotypes, clonotypes shared by all four sorted-subset donors had higher generation probabilities.

Donors were healthy HIV-negative adults with no recently reported acute infections or vaccinations. Every donor was a Caucasian adult residing in Nashville, Tennessee, USA. CD4+ T cells were enriched by magnetic negative selection; naive cells were then positively selected on CD45RA, and the negative fraction formed the memory subset. Blood was collected by leukapheresis, and PBMCs were isolated by Ficoll-Histopaque density gradient centrifugation and then cryopreserved in liquid nitrogen vapor phase. Analytical flow cytometry was used to check the purity and quantity of each magnetically sorted T cell population. Each sorted fraction had its genomic DNA isolated and then quantified by UV absorbance on a Nanodrop 2000c. At the junction V is shortened by 4 bases and J by 5 bases; bases outside the gene matches: 5. Taken from cysteine to phenylalanine, the CDR3 has 15 residues. Only the CDR3 region is kept as DNA, spanning 45 bases read in frame from base 1. Sequences LNHDA (CDR1) and SQIVND (CDR2) are obtained from the germline V gene (reference sequence).

About this clone: Its antigen is still unknown. No much larger clone is present one base from it, and per-base qualities are unavailable.

The receptor chain draws on TRBV19 and TRBJ1-5; TRBD1 fits 10 bases in the junction. The sequence came from a man younger than 35 in good health. Some clones in this sample may be carry-over from other donors' samples. Sequencing input: naive CD4+ T cells from PBMCs. Per the publication, the cell subset or site label means: CD45RA+ positively selected. The DNA sequence reads TGTGCCAGTAGTAAGGGGGGACAGGGGTATCAGCCCCAGCATTTT. Translated, it gives CASSKGGQGYQPQHF.